Listed here are 6 T cell receptor beta chains from one sample, sequenced in a study of T cells in tuberculosis. Sequencing was performed with immunoSEQ multiplex PCR; in TCRdb, only in-frame clones are kept and a portion is missing. The sample lists 20,000 to 25,000 clones; 95% to 98% were seen once. The sample comprised PBMCs. These receptors all come from a donor aged 10-30 years with latent tuberculosis or without tuberculosis infection.

The gene calls are TRBV27 and TRBJ2-1; D is possibly TRBD1 (5 bases). V was cut by 11 bases and J by 10 bases, with 12 bases left in between. The CDR3 has 10 amino acids. Germline CDR1 reads MNHEY; CDR2 reads SMNVEV (reference sequence). The CDR3 nucleotides are TGTGCCGTCAAGGGGAACGAGCAGTTCTTC. Protein product: CAVKGNEQFF.

The chain is built from TRBV27 and TRBJ2-1; 7 bases are shared with TRBD2. Germline values: CDR1 MNHEY, CDR2 SMNVEV (reference sequence). J gave up 8 bases and V 6 bases, and 10 bases lay outside the gene matches. The CDR3 runs to 14 residues. In nucleotides, the CDR3 is TGTGCCAGCAGCGCTTGGACTAGGGGAGATGAGCAGTTCTTC. Translating gives CASSAWTRGDEQFF.

V is TRBV10-3 and J is TRBJ1-5; D unclear. CDR1 and CDR2 (germline): ENHRY, SYGVKD. CDR3 length: 13 residues. Trimming took off 7 bases at V and 7 bases at J, with 14 bases between the two ends. The CDR3 here is CAITASSEQPQHF. CDR3 DNA: TGTGCCATCACCGCGTCCTCCGAACAGCCCCAGCATTTT.

This chain uses TRBV7-8 with TRBJ1-3; D not resolved. Trimming removed 5 bases at V and 0 bases at J, with 5 bases between. From germline, CDR1 is SGHVS and CDR2 FQNEAQ. The CDR3 has 13 residues. The CDR3 sequence: CASSPFSGNTIYF. The CDR3 DNA follows: TGTGCCAGCAGCCCGTTCTCTGGAAACACCATATATTTT.

This clone was observed a single time. V and J are TRBV7-8 and TRBJ2-7; 7 nucleotides line up with TRBD1. Germline assignment: CDR1 SGHVS and CDR2 FQNEAQ. With 5 bases clipped from V and 2 bases from J, the junction kept 6 bases outside the gene matches. This CDR3 is 14 amino acids long. Here the CDR3 DNA reads TGTGCCAGCAGCAAACAGGGGCTCCCCTACGAGCAGTACTTC. Residues: CASSKQGLPYEQYF.

The V call is TRBV27, the J call TRBJ1-1; the D gene is possibly TRBD1 (5 bases). With 5 bases removed from V and 2 bases from J, the gap between germline ends came to 9 bases. Germline loops: CDR1 MNHEY, CDR2 SMNVEV (reference sequence). This CDR3 spans 13 amino acids. The CDR3 DNA reads as TGTGCCAGCAGTATGACAGCTAACACTGAAGCTTTCTTT. Its translation is CASSMTANTEAFF.